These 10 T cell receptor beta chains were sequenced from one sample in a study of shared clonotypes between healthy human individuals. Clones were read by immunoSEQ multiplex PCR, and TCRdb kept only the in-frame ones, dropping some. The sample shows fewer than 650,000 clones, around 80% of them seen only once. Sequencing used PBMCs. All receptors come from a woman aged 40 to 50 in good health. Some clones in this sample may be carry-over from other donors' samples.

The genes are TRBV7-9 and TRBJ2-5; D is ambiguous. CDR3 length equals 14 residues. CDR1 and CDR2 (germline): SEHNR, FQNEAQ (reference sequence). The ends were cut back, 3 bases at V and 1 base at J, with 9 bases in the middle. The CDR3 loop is CASSFSLGQETQYF. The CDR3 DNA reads TGTGCCAGCAGCTTCTCTTTGGGCCAAGAGACCCAGTACTTC.

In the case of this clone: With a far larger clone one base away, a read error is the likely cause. The CDR3, as DNA: TGTGCCTGGGCCCCGGGGAACACTGGAGCTTTCTTT. This gives the protein CAWAPGNTGAFF. The chain combines TRBV30 with TRBJ1-1; D gene uncertain. The V gene's germline CDR1 is GTSNPN and CDR2 SVGIG (reference sequence). The CDR3 spans 12 residues.

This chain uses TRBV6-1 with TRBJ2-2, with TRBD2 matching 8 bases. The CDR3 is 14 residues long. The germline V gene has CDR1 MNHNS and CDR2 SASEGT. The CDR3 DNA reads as TGTGCAGGGGGAACTAGCGGCCTTCCCGGGGAGCTGTTTTTT. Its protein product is CAGGTSGLPGELFF.

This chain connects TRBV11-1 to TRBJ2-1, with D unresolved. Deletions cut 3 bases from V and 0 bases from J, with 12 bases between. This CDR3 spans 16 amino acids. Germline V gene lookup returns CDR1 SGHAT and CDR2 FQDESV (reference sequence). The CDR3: CASSFNHPSSYNEQFF. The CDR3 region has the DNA TGTGCCAGCAGCTTCAACCATCCTAGCTCCTACAATGAGCAGTTCTTC.

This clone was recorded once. CDR3 sequence: CASSLALGAGGGNEQFF. The CDR3 DNA follows: TGCGCCAGCAGCTTGGCCTTAGGGGCGGGAGGGGGCAATGAGCAGTTCTTC. This chain uses TRBV5-1 with TRBJ2-1; 9 bases align to TRBD2. This CDR3 has 17 residues. Looked up from germline, CDR1 is SGHRS and CDR2 is YFSETQ. The junction had 10 bases not matched to a gene; V was cut back by 0 bases and J by 6 bases.

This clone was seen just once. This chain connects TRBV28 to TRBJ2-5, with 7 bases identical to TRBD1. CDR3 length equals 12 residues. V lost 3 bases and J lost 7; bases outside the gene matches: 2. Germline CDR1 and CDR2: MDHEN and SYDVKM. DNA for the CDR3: TGTGCCAGCAGTTTGCCAGGGGGGACCCAGTACTTC. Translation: CASSLPGGTQYF.

CDR3 sequence reads: CASSQGRAGTDTQYF. The CDR3 bases are TGTGCCAGCAGCCAAGGTCGAGCGGGGACAGATACGCAGTATTTT. This rearrangement joins TRBV4-2 to TRBJ2-3; 7 positions agree with TRBD2. Germline V lookup: CDR1 LGHNA, CDR2 YNFKEQ. V lost 1 base to trimming and J lost 3 bases; unmatched junction nucleotides: 4. The CDR3 is 15 residues long.

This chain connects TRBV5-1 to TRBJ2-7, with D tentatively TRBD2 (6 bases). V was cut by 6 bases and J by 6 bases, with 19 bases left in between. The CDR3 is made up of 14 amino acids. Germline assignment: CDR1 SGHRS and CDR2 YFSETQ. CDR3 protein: CASMRDGGGGEQYF. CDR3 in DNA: TGCGCCAGCATGCGGGACGGGGGTGGAGGCGAGCAGTACTTC.

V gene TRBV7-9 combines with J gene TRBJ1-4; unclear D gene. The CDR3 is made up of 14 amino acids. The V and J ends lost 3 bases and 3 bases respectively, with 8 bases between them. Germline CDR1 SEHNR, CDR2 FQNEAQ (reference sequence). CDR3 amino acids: CASSLVAANEKLFF. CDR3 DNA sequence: TGTGCCAGCAGCTTGGTGGCGGCTAATGAAAAACTGTTTTTT.

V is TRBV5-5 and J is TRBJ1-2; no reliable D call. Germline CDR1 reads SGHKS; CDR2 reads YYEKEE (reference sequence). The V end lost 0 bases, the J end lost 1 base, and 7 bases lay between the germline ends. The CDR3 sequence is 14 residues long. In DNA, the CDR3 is TGTGCCAGCAGCTTGGGGACGGATAACTATGGCTACACCTTC. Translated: CASSLGTDNYGYTF.